Listed below are T cell receptor beta chains from one sample, sequenced in a study of T-cell reconstitution after alpha-beta-depleted transplantation in children. TCRdb re-analysed the PCR reads in MiXCR, keeping a single row per CDR3 protein. Among approximately 70,000 distinct CDR3 sequences listed, around 4.7% were seen once. The material sequenced was PBMCs, mostly from graft donor cells, taken 180 days after TCRalphabeta/CD19-depleted stem cell transplant. The receptor source for this set is a boy under two years old who had a stem cell transplant for acute myeloid leukemia, so the T cells may come from the graft donor. Each CDR3 is given without its conserved first and last residue. The order of the fields is V gene, J gene, CDR3 protein.

v_call: TRBV20-1; j_call: TRBJ1-1; cdr3_aa: SARDGPPRSRAF
v_call: TRBV20-1; j_call: TRBJ2-5; cdr3_aa: SASGIGRSNQETQY
v_call: TRBV28; j_call: TRBJ2-3; cdr3_aa: ASSLGVRGGSKWDTQY
v_call: TRBV2; j_call: TRBJ2-1; cdr3_aa: ASSGPLGQGRNEQF
v_call: TRBV12-3/TRBV12-4; j_call: TRBJ2-2; cdr3_aa: ASSLFSPGELF
v_call: TRBV10-3; j_call: TRBJ2-3; cdr3_aa: AISVSSGVITDTQY
v_call: TRBV5-5; j_call: TRBJ2-1; cdr3_aa: ASSIESSYNEQF
v_call: TRBV12-5; j_call: TRBJ2-3; cdr3_aa: ASGCRTADTDTQY
v_call: TRBV7-2; j_call: TRBJ1-2; cdr3_aa: ASSPRGGGIEGYT
v_call: TRBV5-1; j_call: TRBJ1-1; cdr3_aa: ASSSGSTEAF
v_call: TRBV29-1; j_call: TRBJ1-2; cdr3_aa: STISHRDGYT
v_call: TRBV20-1; j_call: TRBJ2-5; cdr3_aa: SASDQWRGPQETQY
v_call: TRBV12-3/TRBV12-4; j_call: TRBJ1-2; cdr3_aa: ASSRQANYGYT
v_call: TRBV20-1; j_call: TRBJ1-3; cdr3_aa: SASRQGFGNTIY
v_call: TRBV20-1; j_call: TRBJ1-4; cdr3_aa: SAWDGALNEKLF
v_call: TRBV4-1; j_call: TRBJ2-3; cdr3_aa: ASSRQGSGADTQY
v_call: TRBV2; j_call: TRBJ2-3; cdr3_aa: ASSVGLAVGTDTQY
v_call: TRBV7-5; j_call: TRBJ1-5; cdr3_aa: SPVPAVNRASHYEPQH
v_call: TRBV12-3/TRBV12-4; j_call: TRBJ2-3; cdr3_aa: ASSFGADTQY
v_call: TRBV28; j_call: TRBJ2-1; cdr3_aa: ASSLSSPKEQF
v_call: TRBV4-1; j_call: TRBJ2-7; cdr3_aa: ASSQVGQHNEQY
v_call: TRBV5-1; j_call: TRBJ2-2; cdr3_aa: ASSSWEGPTGELF
v_call: TRBV6-5; j_call: TRBJ2-1; cdr3_aa: ASSFRRGGGNEQF
v_call: TRBV7-2; j_call: TRBJ2-5; cdr3_aa: ASSWGGTQY
v_call: TRBV9; j_call: TRBJ2-5; cdr3_aa: ASSVVPHELQETQY